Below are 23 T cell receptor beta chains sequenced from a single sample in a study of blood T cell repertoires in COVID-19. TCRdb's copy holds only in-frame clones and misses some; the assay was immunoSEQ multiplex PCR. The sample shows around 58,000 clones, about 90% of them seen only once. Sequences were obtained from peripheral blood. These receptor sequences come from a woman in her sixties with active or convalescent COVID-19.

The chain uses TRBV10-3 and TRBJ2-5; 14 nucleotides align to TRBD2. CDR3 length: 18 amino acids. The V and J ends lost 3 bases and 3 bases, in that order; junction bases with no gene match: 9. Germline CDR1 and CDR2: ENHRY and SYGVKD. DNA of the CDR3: TGTGCCATCAGTGACTACGGGACTAGCGGGGGCTCAGAAGAGACCCAGTACTTC. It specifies CAISDYGTSGGSEETQYF.

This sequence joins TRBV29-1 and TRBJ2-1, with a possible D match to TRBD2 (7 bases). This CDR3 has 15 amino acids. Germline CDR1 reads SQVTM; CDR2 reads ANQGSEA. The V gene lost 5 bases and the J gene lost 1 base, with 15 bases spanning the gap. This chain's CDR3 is CSVSWRGRSYNEQFF. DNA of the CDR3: TGCAGCGTTTCGTGGCGGGGGCGATCCTACAATGAGCAGTTCTTC.

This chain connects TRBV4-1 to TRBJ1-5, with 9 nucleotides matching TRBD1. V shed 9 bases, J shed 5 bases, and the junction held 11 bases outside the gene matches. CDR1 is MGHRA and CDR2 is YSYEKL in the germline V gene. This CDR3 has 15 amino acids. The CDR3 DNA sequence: TGCGCCAGTCGCGTGGGACAGGGTGTAGATCAGCCCCAGCATTTT. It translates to CASRVGQGVDQPQHF.

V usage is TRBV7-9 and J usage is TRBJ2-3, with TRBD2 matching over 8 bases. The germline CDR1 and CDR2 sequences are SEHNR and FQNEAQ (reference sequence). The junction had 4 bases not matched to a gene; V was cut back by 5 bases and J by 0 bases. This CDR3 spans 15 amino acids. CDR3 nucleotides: TGTGCCAGCAGCCTATGGACTAGCAGCACAGATACGCAGTATTTT. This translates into CASSLWTSSTDTQYF.

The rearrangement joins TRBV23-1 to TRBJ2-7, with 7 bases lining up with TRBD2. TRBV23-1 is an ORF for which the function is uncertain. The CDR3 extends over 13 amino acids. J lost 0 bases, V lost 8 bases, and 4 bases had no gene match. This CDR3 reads CASFLADSYEQYF. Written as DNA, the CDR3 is TGCGCCAGCTTCCTAGCGGACTCCTACGAGCAGTACTTC.

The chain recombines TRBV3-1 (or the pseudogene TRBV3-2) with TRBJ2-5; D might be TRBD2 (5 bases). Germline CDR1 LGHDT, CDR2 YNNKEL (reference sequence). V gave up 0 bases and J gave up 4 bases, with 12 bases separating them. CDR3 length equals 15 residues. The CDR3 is CASSQDGLRGETQYF. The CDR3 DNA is TGTGCCAGCAGCCAAGATGGCCTTCGGGGAGAGACCCAGTACTTC.

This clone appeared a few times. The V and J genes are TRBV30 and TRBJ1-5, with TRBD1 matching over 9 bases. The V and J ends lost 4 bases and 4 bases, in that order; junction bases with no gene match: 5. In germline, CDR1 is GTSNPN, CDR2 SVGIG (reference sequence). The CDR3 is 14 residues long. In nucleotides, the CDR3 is TGTGCCTGGAAAGGAGGACAGGGGAATCAGCCCCAGCATTTT. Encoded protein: CAWKGGQGNQPQHF. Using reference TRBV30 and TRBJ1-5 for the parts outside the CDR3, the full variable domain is SQTIHQWPATLVQPVGSPLSLECTVEGTSNPNLYWYRQAAGRGLQLLFYSVGIGQISSEVPQNLSASRPQDRQFILSSKKLLLSDSGFYLCAWKGGQGNQPQHFGDGTRLSIL.

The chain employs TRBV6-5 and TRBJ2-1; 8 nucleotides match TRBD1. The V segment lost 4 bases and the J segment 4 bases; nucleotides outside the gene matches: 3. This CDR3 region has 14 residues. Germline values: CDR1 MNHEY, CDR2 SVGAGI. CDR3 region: CASSSGGKYNEQFF. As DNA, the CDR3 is TGTGCCAGCAGTTCAGGGGGCAAGTACAATGAGCAGTTCTTC.

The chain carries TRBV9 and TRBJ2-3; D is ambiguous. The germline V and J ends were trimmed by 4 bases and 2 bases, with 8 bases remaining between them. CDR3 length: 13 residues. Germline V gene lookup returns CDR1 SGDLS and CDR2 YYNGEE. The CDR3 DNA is TGTGCCAGCAGCCAATACTTCACAGATACGCAGTATTTT. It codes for CASSQYFTDTQYF.

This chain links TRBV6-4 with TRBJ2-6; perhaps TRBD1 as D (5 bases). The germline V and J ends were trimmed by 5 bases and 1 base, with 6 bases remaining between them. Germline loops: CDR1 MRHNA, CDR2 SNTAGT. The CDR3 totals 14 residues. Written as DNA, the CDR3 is TGTGCCAGCAGTAGACAGTCTGGGGCCAACGTCCTGACTTTC. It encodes CASSRQSGANVLTF.

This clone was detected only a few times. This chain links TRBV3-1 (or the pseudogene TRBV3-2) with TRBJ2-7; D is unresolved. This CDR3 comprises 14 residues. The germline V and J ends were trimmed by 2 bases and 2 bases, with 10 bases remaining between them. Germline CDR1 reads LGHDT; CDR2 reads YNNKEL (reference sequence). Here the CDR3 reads CASSQTPATYEQYF. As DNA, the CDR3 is TGTGCCAGCAGCCAAACCCCTGCTACCTACGAGCAGTACTTC.

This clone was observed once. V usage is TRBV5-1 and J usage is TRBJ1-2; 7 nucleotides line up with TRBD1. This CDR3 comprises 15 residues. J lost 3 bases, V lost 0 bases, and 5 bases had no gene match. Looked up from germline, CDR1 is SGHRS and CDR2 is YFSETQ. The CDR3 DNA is TGCGCCAGCAGCTTGGCCCCGGGACAGCACTATGGCTACACCTTC. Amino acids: CASSLAPGQHYGYTF.

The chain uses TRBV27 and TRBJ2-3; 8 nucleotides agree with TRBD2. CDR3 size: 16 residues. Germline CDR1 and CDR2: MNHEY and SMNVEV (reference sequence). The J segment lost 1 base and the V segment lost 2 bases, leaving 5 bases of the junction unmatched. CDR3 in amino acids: CASSLRAGVGTDTQYF. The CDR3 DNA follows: TGTGCCAGCAGTTTAAGAGCGGGAGTAGGCACAGATACGCAGTATTTT.

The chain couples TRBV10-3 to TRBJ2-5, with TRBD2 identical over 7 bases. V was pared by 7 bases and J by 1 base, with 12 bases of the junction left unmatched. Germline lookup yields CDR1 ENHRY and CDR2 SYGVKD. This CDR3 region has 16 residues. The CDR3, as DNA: TGTGCCATCAAGTCAGATCCTAGCGGAGTCCAAGAGACCCAGTACTTC. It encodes CAIKSDPSGVQETQYF.

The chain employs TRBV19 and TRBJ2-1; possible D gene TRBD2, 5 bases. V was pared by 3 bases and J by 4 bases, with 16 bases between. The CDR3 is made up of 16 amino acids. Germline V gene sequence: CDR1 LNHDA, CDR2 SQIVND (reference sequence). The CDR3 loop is CASSMWAGGVYNEQFF. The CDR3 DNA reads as TGTGCCAGTAGTATGTGGGCGGGCGGCGTGTACAATGAGCAGTTCTTC. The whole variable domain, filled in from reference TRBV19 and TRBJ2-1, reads DGGITQSPKYLFRKEGQNVTLSCEQNLNHDAMYWYRQDPGQGLRLIYYSQIVNDFQKGDIAEGYSVSREKKESFPLTVTSAQKNPTAFYLCASSMWAGGVYNEQFFGPGTRLTVL.

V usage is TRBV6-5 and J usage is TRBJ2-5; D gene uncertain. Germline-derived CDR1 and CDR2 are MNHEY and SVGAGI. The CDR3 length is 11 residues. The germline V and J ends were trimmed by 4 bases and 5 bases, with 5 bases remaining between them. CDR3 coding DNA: TGTGCCAGCAGTTTAGCTGAGACCCAGTACTTC. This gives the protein CASSLAETQYF.

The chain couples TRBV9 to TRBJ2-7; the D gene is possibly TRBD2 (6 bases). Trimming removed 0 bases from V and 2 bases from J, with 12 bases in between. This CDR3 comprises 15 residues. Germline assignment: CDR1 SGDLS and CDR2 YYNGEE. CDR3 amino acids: CASSVDPSAPYEQYF. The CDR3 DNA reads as TGTGCCAGCAGCGTAGATCCTAGCGCACCCTACGAGCAGTACTTC. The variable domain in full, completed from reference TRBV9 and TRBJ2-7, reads DSGVTQTPKHLITATGQRVTLRCSPRSGDLSVYWYQQSLDQGLQFLIQYYNGEERAKGNILERFSAQQFPDLHSELNLSSLELGDSALYFCASSVDPSAPYEQYFGPGTRLTVT.

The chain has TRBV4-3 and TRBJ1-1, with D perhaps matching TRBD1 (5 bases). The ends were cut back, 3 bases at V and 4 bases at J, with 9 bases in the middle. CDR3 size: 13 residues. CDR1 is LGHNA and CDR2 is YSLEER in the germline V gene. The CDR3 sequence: CASSQAGFTEAFF. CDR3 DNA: TGCGCCAGCAGCCAGGCAGGGTTCACTGAAGCTTTCTTT.

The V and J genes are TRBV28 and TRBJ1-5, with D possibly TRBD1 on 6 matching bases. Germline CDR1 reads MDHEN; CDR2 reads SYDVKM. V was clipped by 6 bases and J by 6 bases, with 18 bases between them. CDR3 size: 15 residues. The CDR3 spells CASSSPLGASQPQHF. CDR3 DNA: TGTGCCAGCAGCTCCCCGTTGGGGGCTAGTCAGCCCCAGCATTTT.

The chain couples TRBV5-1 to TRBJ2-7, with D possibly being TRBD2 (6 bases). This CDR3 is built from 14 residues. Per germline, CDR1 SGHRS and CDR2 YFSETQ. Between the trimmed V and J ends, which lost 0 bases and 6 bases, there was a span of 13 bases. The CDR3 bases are TGCGCCAGCAGCTTGGGTGTAGGCGGGGCCGAGCAGTACTTC. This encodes CASSLGVGGAEQYF.

CDR3 coding DNA: TGCGCCAGCAGCTTGGTCGGGACAGGTGAGAGGTATGGCTACACCTTC. It specifies CASSLVGTGERYGYTF. The chain has TRBV5-1 and TRBJ1-2, with 8 bases identical to TRBD1. This CDR3 is 16 amino acids long. CDR1 and CDR2 from the germline V gene are SGHRS and YFSETQ. V lost 0 bases, J lost 5 bases, and 9 bases stayed unmatched.

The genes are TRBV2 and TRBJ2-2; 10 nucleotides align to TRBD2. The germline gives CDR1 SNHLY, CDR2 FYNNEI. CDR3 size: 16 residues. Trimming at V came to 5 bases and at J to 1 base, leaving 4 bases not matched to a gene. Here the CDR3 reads CASSIRTSGNTGELFF. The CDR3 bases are TGTGCCAGCAGTATCCGGACTAGCGGGAACACCGGGGAGCTGTTTTTT.

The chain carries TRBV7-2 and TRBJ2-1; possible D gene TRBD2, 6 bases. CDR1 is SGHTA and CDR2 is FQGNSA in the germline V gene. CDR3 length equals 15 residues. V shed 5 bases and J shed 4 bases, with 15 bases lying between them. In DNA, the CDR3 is TGTGCCAGCAGCGAGCGGGCGGAATATTACAATGAGCAGTTCTTC. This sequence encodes CASSERAEYYNEQFF.